The 4 T cell receptor beta chains below come from one sample, sequenced in a study of regulatory T cells. These receptors have no identified antigens. Findings and limits, study-wide: In CD3G-deficient patients, conventional CD4+ T cells were enriched for hydrophobic CDR3 residues at positions 6 and 7.

Amplification used 52 TRBV primers and 13 TRBJ primers. Assay: immunoSEQ multiplex PCR; the TCRdb copy retains only in-frame clones and omits some. The sample holds about 35,000 clones, over 75% seen once. Sequencing was carried out using conventional CD4+ T cells sorted from blood. These receptors were collected from a person under 30 with CD3G deficiency.

The chain couples TRBV5-1 to TRBJ2-5, with a weak D call TRBD1 (6 bases). Trimming removed 4 bases at V and 2 bases at J, with 15 bases between. The length of the CDR3 is 15 residues. CDR1 is SGHRS and CDR2 is YFSETQ in the germline V gene. The CDR3 sequence is CASSLYRDTQETQYF. CDR3 sequence (DNA): TGCGCCAGCAGCCTATACCGGGACACTCAAGAGACCCAGTACTTC.

The V gene is TRBV11-2, the J gene TRBJ1-1, with D tentatively TRBD1 (5 bases). The V gene's germline CDR1 is SGHAT and CDR2 FQNNGV. This CDR3 is 13 amino acids long. Deletions cut 2 bases from V and 6 bases from J, with 10 bases between. CDR3 region: CASSLFGGSEAFF. CDR3 nucleotide sequence: TGTGCCAGCAGCTTATTTGGGGGGTCTGAAGCTTTCTTT.

The chain carries TRBV5-1 and TRBJ2-1; D not resolved. In germline, CDR1 is SGHRS, CDR2 YFSETQ. The CDR3 covers 12 residues. Between the trimmed V and J ends, which lost 3 bases and 9 bases, there was a span of 10 bases. The CDR3 DNA reads as TGCGCCAGCAGCTCCCTCGGCGGTGAGCAGTTCTTC. Translation: CASSSLGGEQFF.

In nucleotides, the CDR3 is TGTGCCAGCTCACCTCGCCAGTCCTACAATGAGCAGTTCTTC. Its translation is CASSPRQSYNEQFF. The chain uses TRBV18 and TRBJ2-1, with D unclear. Germline CDR1 reads KGHSH; CDR2 reads LQKENI. The CDR3 has 14 amino acids. With 3 bases removed from V and 1 base from J, the gap between germline ends came to 7 bases. The full variable domain, rest sourced from reference TRBV18 and TRBJ2-1, is NAGVMQNPRHLVRRRGQEARLRCSPMKGHSHVYWYRQLPEEGLKFMVYLQKENIIDESGMPKERFSAEFPKEGPSILRIQQVVRGDSAAYFCASSPRQSYNEQFFGPGTRLTVL.